This T cell receptor (beta chain) is drawn from a study of cytomegalovirus exposure and HLA in healthy donors. Germline assignment: CDR1 SGDLS and CDR2 YYNGEE. The V end was cut by 0 bases, the J end by 8 bases, with 8 bases between. The CDR3 has 12 residues. Amplification used 60 Vbeta primers and 13 Jbeta primers. Clones were read by immunoSEQ multiplex PCR, and TCRdb kept only the in-frame ones, dropping some. Among fewer than 90,000 clones, around 77% were seen once, and the ten largest hold roughly 3.7%. There are a few counts of this clone. This receptor was taken from a man aged 25-45 years in good health and CMV-seronegative. The sequencing sample was made of PBMCs. V usage is TRBV9 and J usage is TRBJ1-2; D is unresolved. This CDR3 is CASSVAGKGYTF. DNA for the CDR3: TGTGCCAGCAGCGTAGCGGGGAAAGGCTACACCTTC.